This note documents a single TCR beta chain sequence. Vbeta (60) and Jbeta (13) primers were used in the PCR. Clones were read by immunoSEQ multiplex PCR, and TCRdb kept only the in-frame ones, dropping some. The table includes tens of thousands of clones, approximately 68% detected once. This CDR3 has 13 residues. Between the trimmed V and J ends, which lost 10 bases and 1 base, there was a span of 13 bases. The germline gives CDR1 ENHRY, CDR2 SYGVKD. This entry comes from a study of cytomegalovirus exposure and HLA in healthy donors. Every donor was a healthy person donating bone marrow. Sequenced: PBMCs. The chain employs TRBV10-3 and TRBJ1-1; D is uncertain. This TCR derives from a man aged 25 to 40 in good health and CMV-seronegative. The CDR3 DNA reads TGTGCCACCCGACGGGGAGAGAACACTGAAGCTTTCTTT. Protein sequence: CATRRGENTEAFF.